These 14 T cell receptor beta chains came from one sample sequenced in a study of circulating and synovial CD4+ cells in juvenile arthritis. Assay: immunoSEQ multiplex PCR; the TCRdb copy retains only in-frame clones and omits some. The sample shows over 30,000 clones, roughly 94% of them seen only once. Sequencing used CD4+ T cells from blood. The receptors originated from a human donor with juvenile idiopathic arthritis.

The chain employs TRBV5-5 and TRBJ1-1; D is possibly TRBD1 (6 bases). The CDR3 has 16 amino acids. V was clipped by 4 bases and J by 0 bases, with 16 bases between them. CDR1 and CDR2 from the germline V gene are SGHKS and YYEKEE (reference sequence). The DNA for the CDR3 is TGTGCCAGCAGCCCCATCAGGGGATCCCTGAACACTGAAGCTTTCTTT. Protein sequence: CASSPIRGSLNTEAFF.

This clone was seen more than once but under ten times. The chain links TRBV29-1 to TRBJ1-4; D unresolved. Trimming took 4 bases from V and 7 from J, leaving 13 bases between them. CDR1 is SQVTM and CDR2 is ANQGSEA in the germline V gene. The CDR3 has 13 amino acids. The CDR3 nucleotides are TGCAGCGTTGCGGGAGGCATCAGTGAAAAACTGTTTTTT. Protein product: CSVAGGISEKLFF.

The genes are TRBV29-1 and TRBJ2-3; 10 bases match TRBD1. Germline CDR1 and CDR2: SQVTM and ANQGSEA. J gave up 4 bases and V 6 bases, and 13 bases lay outside the gene matches. This CDR3 spans 16 amino acids. The CDR3 bases are TGCAGCGTGCATCCCGGGACAGGGGTGATTCCAGATACGCAGTATTTT. Translated: CSVHPGTGVIPDTQYF.

V is TRBV9 and J is TRBJ1-1; D perhaps matches TRBD1 (5 bases). Looked up from germline, CDR1 is SGDLS and CDR2 is YYNGEE. Trimming cost V 3 bases and J 0 bases, with 9 bases left between them. The length of the CDR3 is 14 residues. As DNA, the CDR3 is TGTGCCAGCAGCGCAGGGAGGATGAACACTGAAGCTTTCTTT. Its protein is CASSAGRMNTEAFF. The whole variable domain, filled in from reference TRBV9 and TRBJ1-1, reads DSGVTQTPKHLITATGQRVTLRCSPRSGDLSVYWYQQSLDQGLQFLIQYYNGEERAKGNILERFSAQQFPDLHSELNLSSLELGDSALYFCASSAGRMNTEAFFGQGTRLTVV.

The V and J genes are TRBV15 and TRBJ2-5, with TRBD1 matching 7 bases. V gave up 5 bases and J gave up 0 bases; unmatched junction bases: 6. This CDR3 has 15 amino acids. The germline CDR1 and CDR2 sequences are LNHNV and YYDKDF (reference sequence). The CDR3 spells CATSSRQGYQETQYF. CDR3 coding DNA: TGTGCCACCAGCTCTCGACAGGGCTACCAAGAGACCCAGTACTTC.

The gene calls are TRBV18 and TRBJ2-7, with D tentatively TRBD1 (5 bases). V lost 5 bases to trimming and J lost 2 bases, with 10 bases between them. Germline V gene sequence: CDR1 KGHSH, CDR2 LQKENI. This CDR3 is 13 amino acids long. The CDR3: CASSTGSTYEQYF. The DNA of the CDR3 is TGTGCCAGCTCAACAGGCTCTACCTACGAGCAGTACTTC.

The chain links TRBV6-4 to TRBJ1-1; D is possibly TRBD1 (5 bases). Germline V lookup: CDR1 MRHNA, CDR2 SNTAGT. V gave up 4 bases and J gave up 1 base, with 7 bases separating them. This CDR3 is built from 13 residues. For the CDR3, the DNA is TGTGCCAGCAGTGTCACAGGGAACACTGAAGCTTTCTTT. It encodes CASSVTGNTEAFF.

The chain employs TRBV2 and TRBJ1-1; 7 bases align to TRBD1. J lost 6 bases, V lost 8 bases, and 6 bases had no gene match. The CDR3 totals 12 residues. Germline lookup yields CDR1 SNHLY and CDR2 FYNNEI. In DNA, the CDR3 is TGTGCCAGCGGATTGACAGGGTCTGAAGCTTTCTTT. Translation: CASGLTGSEAFF. The full variable domain, completed using reference TRBV2 and TRBJ1-1, is EPEVTQTPSHQVTQMGQEVILRCVPISNHLYFYWYRQILGQKVEFLVSFYNNEISEKSEIFDDQFSVERPDGSNFTLKIRSTKLEDSAMYFCASGLTGSEAFFGQGTRLTVV.

Points on this clone: Within the sample, other DNA sequences also encode this same CDR3. The rearrangement links TRBV19 to TRBJ1-6, with D maybe TRBD1 (5 bases). This CDR3 comprises 13 residues. Germline V gene sequence: CDR1 LNHDA, CDR2 SQIVND (reference sequence). V dropped 4 bases and J dropped 13 bases, with 14 bases sitting between them. The CDR3 region is CASSTPGKPPLHF. For the CDR3, the DNA is TGTGCCAGTAGTACCCCAGGGAAGCCCCCCCTCCACTTT. The full variable domain, in which reference TRBV19 and TRBJ1-6 provide the parts outside the CDR3, is DGGITQSPKYLFRKEGQNVTLSCEQNLNHDAMYWYRQDPGQGLRLIYYSQIVNDFQKGDIAEGYSVSREKKESFPLTVTSAQKNPTAFYLCASSTPGKPPLHFGNGTRLTVT.

A note on this clone: This specimen includes other DNA sequences encoding the same CDR3. The rearrangement uses TRBV7-8 and TRBJ1-2, with D maybe TRBD1 (5 bases). The CDR3 consists of 13 residues. Germline assignment: CDR1 SGHVS and CDR2 FQNEAQ. V was cut by 5 bases and J by 4 bases, with 11 bases left in between. The CDR3 DNA reads as TGTGCCAGCAGCCCGGGGGGTGTCTATGGCTACACCTTC. Protein sequence: CASSPGGVYGYTF.

V is TRBV18 and J is TRBJ2-5, with TRBD1 matching 9 bases. Germline values: CDR1 KGHSH, CDR2 LQKENI. The CDR3 length is 16 residues. Trimming at V came to 3 bases and at J to 2 bases, leaving 7 bases not matched to a gene. CDR3 region: CASSPRGDRGQETQYF. CDR3 DNA sequence: TGTGCCAGCTCACCCCGGGGAGACAGGGGGCAAGAGACCCAGTACTTC.

The V call is TRBV19, the J call TRBJ2-7; TRBD1 aligns across 7 bases. There are 14 residues in the CDR3. The germline V gene encodes CDR1 LNHDA and CDR2 SQIVND (reference sequence). With 5 bases clipped from V and 0 bases from J, the junction kept 4 bases outside the gene matches. The CDR3 DNA follows: TGTGCCAGTAGTTTCGCAGGGGGCTCCTACGAGCAGTACTTC. This sequence encodes CASSFAGGSYEQYF. Based on the CDR3 plus reference TRBV19 and TRBJ2-7, the full variable domain is DGGITQSPKYLFRKEGQNVTLSCEQNLNHDAMYWYRQDPGQGLRLIYYSQIVNDFQKGDIAEGYSVSREKKESFPLTVTSAQKNPTAFYLCASSFAGGSYEQYFGPGTRLTVT.

This clone was seen once. V and J are TRBV12-5 and TRBJ1-5, with 9 positions matching TRBD1. J gave up 4 bases and V 8 bases, and 15 bases lay outside the gene matches. The CDR3 has 17 residues. CDR1 is LGHNT, CDR2 FRNRAP, per germline. CDR3 DNA: TGTGCTAGTCAGTGGGGTCTGACAGGGGGAACGAATCAGCCCCAGCATTTT. Translation: CASQWGLTGGTNQPQHF.

V and J are TRBV28 and TRBJ2-1; the match to TRBD2 covers 12 bases. The CDR3 covers 15 residues. The J segment lost 6 bases and the V segment lost 2 bases, leaving 2 bases of the junction unmatched. Germline loops: CDR1 MDHEN, CDR2 SYDVKM. The CDR3 reads CASSLGLAGINEQFF. CDR3 in DNA: TGTGCCAGCAGTTTAGGACTAGCGGGGATCAATGAGCAGTTCTTC.